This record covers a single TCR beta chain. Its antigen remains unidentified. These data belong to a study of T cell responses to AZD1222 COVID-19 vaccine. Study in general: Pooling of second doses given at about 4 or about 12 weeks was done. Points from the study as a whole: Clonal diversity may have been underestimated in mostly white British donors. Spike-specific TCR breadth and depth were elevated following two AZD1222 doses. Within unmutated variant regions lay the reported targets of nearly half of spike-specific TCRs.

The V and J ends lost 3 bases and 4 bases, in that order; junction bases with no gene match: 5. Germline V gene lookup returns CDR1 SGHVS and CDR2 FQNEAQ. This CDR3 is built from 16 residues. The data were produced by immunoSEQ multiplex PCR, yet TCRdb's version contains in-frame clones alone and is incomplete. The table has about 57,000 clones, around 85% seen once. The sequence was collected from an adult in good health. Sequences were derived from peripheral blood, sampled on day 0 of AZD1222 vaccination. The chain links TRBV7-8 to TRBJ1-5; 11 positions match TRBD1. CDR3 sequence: CASSFGQGAENQPQHF. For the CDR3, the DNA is TGTGCCAGCAGCTTTGGACAGGGGGCGGAAAATCAGCCCCAGCATTTT.